Included here is one TCR beta chain sequence, with context. The antigen remains undetermined. There are 13 residues in the CDR3. Trimming took 1 base from V and 6 from J, leaving 8 bases between them. The germline V gene has CDR1 SGHAT and CDR2 FQNNGV. TCRdb reprocessed the 5' RACE reads with MiXCR, giving one entry per CDR3 protein. Of approximately 480,000 distinct CDR3 sequences in the sample, 15% to 20% are singletons; the top ten hold around 12%. These data come from a study of T-cell memory formation after mild COVID-19. Study observations and caveats: Later expanders leaned CD4+, whereas clones that contracted between day 15 and 85 were balanced CD4/CD8.

The chain is built from TRBV11-2 and TRBJ2-3; the D is unclear. The origin of this receptor is an adult woman who had mild COVID-19 (a few samples of this study predate the infection). Cell type and time point are not known. Specimen: PBMCs or a T cell subset sorted from them (not recorded which). In DNA form, the CDR3 reads TGTGCCAGCAGCTTAGGGTGGATGGATACGCAGTATTTT. Translating gives CASSLGWMDTQYF.